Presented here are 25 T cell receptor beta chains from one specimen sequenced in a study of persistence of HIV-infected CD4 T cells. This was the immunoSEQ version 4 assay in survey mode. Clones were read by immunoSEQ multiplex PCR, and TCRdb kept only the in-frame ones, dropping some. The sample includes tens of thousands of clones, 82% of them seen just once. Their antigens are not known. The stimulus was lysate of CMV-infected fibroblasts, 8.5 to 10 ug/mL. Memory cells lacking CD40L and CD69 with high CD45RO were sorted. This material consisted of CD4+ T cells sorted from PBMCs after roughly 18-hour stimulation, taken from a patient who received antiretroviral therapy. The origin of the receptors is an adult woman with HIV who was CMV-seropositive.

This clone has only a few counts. CDR3 sequence reads: CASSLAGGGYGYTF. The CDR3 DNA is TGCGCCAGCAGCTTGGCAGGGGGCGGCTATGGCTACACCTTC. V is TRBV5-1 and J is TRBJ1-2; 8 bases match TRBD1. The CDR3 loop spans 14 amino acids. V shed 0 bases, J shed 4 bases, and the junction held 2 bases outside the gene matches. Germline V gene data show CDR1 as SGHRS and CDR2 as YFSETQ.

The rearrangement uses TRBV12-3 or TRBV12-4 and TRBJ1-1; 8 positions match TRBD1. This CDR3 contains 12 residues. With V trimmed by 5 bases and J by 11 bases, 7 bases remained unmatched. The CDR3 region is CASSPQGDRAFF. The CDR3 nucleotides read TGTGCCAGCAGTCCCCAGGGGGACAGGGCTTTCTTT.

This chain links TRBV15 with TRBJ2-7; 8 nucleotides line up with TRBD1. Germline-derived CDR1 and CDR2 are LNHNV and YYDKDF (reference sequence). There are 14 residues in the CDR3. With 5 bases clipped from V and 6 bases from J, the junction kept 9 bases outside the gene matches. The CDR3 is CATSWTGRLAEQYF. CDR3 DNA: TGTGCCACCAGCTGGACAGGGAGGCTCGCCGAGCAGTACTTC.

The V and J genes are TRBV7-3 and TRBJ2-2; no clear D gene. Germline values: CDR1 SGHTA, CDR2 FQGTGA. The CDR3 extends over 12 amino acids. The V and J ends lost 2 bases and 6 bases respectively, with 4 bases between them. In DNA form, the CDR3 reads TGTGCCAGCAGCTTAGGTGCCGGGGAGCTGTTTTTT. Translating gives CASSLGAGELFF.

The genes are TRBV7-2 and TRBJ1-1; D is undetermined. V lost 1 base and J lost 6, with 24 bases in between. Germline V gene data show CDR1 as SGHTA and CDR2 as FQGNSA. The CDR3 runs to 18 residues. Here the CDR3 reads CASSLVILRQGGKSEAFF. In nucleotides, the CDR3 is TGTGCCAGCAGCTTAGTAATCCTTCGACAAGGTGGAAAATCTGAAGCTTTCTTT. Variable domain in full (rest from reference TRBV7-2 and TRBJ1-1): GAGVSQSPSNKVTEKGKDVELRCDPISGHTALYWYRQSLGQGLEFLIYFQGNSAPDKSGLPSDRFSAERTGGSVSTLTIQRTQQEDSAVYLCASSLVILRQGGKSEAFFGQGTRLTVV.

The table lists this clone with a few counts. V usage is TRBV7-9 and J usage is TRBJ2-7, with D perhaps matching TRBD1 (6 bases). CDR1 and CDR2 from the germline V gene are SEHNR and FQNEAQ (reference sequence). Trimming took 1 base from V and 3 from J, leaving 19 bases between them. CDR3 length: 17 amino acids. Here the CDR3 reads CASSLGRPGEIDYEQYF. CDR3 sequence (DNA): TGTGCCAGCAGCTTAGGACGGCCAGGGGAAATAGACTACGAGCAGTACTTC.

This CDR3 reads CASSRDRLSANTGELFF. CDR3 nucleotide sequence: TGTGCCAGCAGCCGGGACAGGCTTTCCGCGAACACCGGGGAGCTGTTTTTT. The chain has TRBV6-4 and TRBJ2-2; TRBD1 matches at 8 bases. Per the germline V gene, CDR1 is MRHNA and CDR2 is SNTAGT. V gave up 6 bases and J gave up 0 bases; unmatched junction bases: 9. The CDR3 is 17 residues long.

The CDR3 DNA is TGCGCCAGCAGCCAGCGGGACGTTTTTGCCGGGGAGCTGTTTTTT. Residues: CASSQRDVFAGELFF. The chain uses TRBV5-1 and TRBJ2-2; 7 nucleotides agree with TRBD2. The germline CDR1 and CDR2 sequences are SGHRS and YFSETQ. With V trimmed by 4 bases and J by 6 bases, 9 bases remained unmatched. This CDR3 contains 15 residues.

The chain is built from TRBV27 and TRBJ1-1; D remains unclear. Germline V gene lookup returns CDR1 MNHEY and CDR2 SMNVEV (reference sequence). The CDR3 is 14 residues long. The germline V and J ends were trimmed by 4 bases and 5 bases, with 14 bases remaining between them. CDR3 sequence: CASSSNRVSTEAFF. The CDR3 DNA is TGTGCCAGCAGTTCAAACCGGGTCTCGACTGAAGCTTTCTTT.

Written as DNA, the CDR3 is TGCGCCAGCAGCTTCGAGACAGGACCCTACGAGCAGTACTTC. It is translated as CASSFETGPYEQYF. The rearrangement links TRBV5-1 to TRBJ2-7; maybe TRBD1 (6 bases). V dropped 2 bases and J dropped 2 bases, with 11 bases sitting between them. The V gene's germline CDR1 is SGHRS and CDR2 YFSETQ. This CDR3 comprises 14 residues. Combining the CDR3 with reference TRBV5-1 and TRBJ2-7 gives the whole variable domain KAGVTQTPRYLIKTRGQQVTLSCSPISGHRSVSWYQQTPGQGLQFLFEYFSETQRNKGNFPGRFSGRQFSNSRSEMNVSTLELGDSALYLCASSFETGPYEQYFGPGTRLTVT.

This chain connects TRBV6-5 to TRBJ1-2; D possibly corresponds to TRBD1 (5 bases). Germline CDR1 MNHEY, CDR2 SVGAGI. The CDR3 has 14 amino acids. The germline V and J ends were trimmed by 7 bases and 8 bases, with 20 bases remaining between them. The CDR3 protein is CASNENRLNSGYTF. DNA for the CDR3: TGTGCCAGCAACGAAAACAGGTTAAATTCGGGCTACACCTTC.

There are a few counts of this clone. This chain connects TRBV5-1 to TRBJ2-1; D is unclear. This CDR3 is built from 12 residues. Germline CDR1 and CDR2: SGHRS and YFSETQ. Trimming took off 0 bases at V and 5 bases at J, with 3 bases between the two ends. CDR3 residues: CASSLAHNEQFF. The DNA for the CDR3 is TGCGCCAGCAGCTTGGCCCACAATGAGCAGTTCTTC.

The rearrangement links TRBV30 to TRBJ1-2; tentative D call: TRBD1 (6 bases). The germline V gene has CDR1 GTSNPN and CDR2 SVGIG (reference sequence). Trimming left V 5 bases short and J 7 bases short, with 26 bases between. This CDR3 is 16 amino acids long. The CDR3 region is CAWDSGDKLGFRGYTF. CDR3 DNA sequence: TGTGCCTGGGATTCCGGGGACAAATTGGGGTTTCGTGGCTACACCTTC.

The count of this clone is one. CDR3 in DNA: TGCGCCAGCAGCCCCCTAGGGGAGCGGACGTACAATGAGCAGTTCTTC. Its protein product is CASSPLGERTYNEQFF. The rearrangement joins TRBV4-1 to TRBJ2-1; D assignment may be TRBD1 or TRBD2 (5 bases each). The CDR3 sequence is 16 residues long. CDR1 MGHRA and CDR2 YSYEKL come from the germline V gene. V dropped 4 bases and J dropped 4 bases, with 17 bases sitting between them.

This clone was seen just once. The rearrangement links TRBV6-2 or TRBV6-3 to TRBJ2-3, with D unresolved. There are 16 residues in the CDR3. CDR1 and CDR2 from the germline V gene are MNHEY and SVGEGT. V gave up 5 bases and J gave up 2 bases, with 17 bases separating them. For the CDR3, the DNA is TGTGCCAGCAGTCACCCCTCCGTGGCATACACAGATACGCAGTATTTT. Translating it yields CASSHPSVAYTDTQYF.

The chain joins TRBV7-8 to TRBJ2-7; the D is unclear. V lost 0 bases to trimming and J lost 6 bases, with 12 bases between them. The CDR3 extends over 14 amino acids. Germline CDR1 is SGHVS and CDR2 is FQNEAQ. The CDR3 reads CASSLAGGPSEQYF. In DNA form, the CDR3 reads TGTGCCAGCAGCTTAGCGGGCGGCCCCAGCGAGCAGTACTTC.

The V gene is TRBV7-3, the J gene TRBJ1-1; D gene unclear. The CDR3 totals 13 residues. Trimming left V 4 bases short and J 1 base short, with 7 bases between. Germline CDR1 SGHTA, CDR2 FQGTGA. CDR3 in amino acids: CASSSRGNTEAFF. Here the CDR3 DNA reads TGTGCCAGCAGCTCCCGGGGGAACACTGAAGCTTTCTTT.

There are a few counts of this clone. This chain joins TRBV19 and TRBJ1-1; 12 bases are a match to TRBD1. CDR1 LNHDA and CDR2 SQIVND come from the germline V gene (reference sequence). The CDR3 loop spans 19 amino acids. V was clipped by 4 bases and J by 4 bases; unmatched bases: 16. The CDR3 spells CASSTFRGQGAMLGTEAFF. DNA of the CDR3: TGTGCCAGTAGTACCTTCAGGGGACAGGGGGCCATGCTGGGCACTGAAGCTTTCTTT. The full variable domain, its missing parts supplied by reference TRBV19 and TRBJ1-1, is DGGITQSPKYLFRKEGQNVTLSCEQNLNHDAMYWYRQDPGQGLRLIYYSQIVNDFQKGDIAEGYSVSREKKESFPLTVTSAQKNPTAFYLCASSTFRGQGAMLGTEAFFGQGTRLTVV.

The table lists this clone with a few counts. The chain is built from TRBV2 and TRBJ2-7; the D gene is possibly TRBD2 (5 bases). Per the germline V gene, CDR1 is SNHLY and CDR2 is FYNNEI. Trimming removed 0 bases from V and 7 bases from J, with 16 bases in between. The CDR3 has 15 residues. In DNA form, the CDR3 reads TGTGCCAGCAGTGAAGCGCGGGTGACGGGGAGTGAGCAGTACTTC. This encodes CASSEARVTGSEQYF.

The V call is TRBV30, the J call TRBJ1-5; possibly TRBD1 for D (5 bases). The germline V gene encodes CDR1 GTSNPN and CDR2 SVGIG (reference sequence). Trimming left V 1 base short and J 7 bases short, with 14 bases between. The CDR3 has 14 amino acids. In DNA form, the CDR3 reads TGTGCCTGGAGTGCTTCTCCTGGGGGGCAGCCCCAGCATTTT. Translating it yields CAWSASPGGQPQHF.

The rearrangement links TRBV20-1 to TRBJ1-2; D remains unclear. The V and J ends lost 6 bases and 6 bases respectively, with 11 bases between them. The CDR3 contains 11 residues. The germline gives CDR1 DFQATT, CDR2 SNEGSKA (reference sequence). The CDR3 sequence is CSAAPPDGYTF. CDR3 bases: TGCAGTGCCGCTCCCCCCGATGGCTACACCTTC.

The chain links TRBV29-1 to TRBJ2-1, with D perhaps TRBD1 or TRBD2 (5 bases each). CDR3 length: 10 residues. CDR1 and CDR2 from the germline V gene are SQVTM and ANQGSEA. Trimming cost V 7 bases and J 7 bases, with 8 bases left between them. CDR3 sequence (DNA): TGCAGCGGAGGGGTGAATGAGCAGTTCTTC. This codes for CSGGVNEQFF.

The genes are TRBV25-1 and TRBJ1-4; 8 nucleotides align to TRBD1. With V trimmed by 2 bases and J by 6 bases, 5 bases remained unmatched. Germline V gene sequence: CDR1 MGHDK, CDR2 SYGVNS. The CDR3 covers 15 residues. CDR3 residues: CASSELDRGYEKLFF. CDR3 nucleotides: TGTGCCAGCAGTGAACTCGACAGGGGTTATGAAAAACTGTTTTTT. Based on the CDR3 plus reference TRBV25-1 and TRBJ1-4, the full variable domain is EADIYQTPRYLVIGTGKKITLECSQTMGHDKMYWYQQDPGMELHLIHYSYGVNSTEKGDLSSESTVSRIRTEHFPLTLESARPSHTSQYLCASSELDRGYEKLFFGSGTQLSVL.

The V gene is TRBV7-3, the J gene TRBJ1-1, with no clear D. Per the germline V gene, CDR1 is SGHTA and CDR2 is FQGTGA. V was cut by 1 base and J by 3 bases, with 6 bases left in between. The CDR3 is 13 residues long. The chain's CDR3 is CASSLMRDTEAFF. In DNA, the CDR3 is TGTGCCAGCAGCTTAATGAGGGACACTGAAGCTTTCTTT.

The CDR3 protein is CASSKGRGLNTEAFF. As DNA, the CDR3 is TGTGCCAGCAGCAAGGGGCGTGGGCTGAACACTGAAGCTTTCTTT. The rearrangement joins TRBV21-1 to TRBJ1-1; whether TRBD1, the table's D call, matches the DNA was not checked. TRBV21-1 is a recognized pseudogene. The CDR3 contains 15 residues.